The entry below describes one TCR beta chain. The data originate from a study of blood T cell repertoires in COVID-19. Whole-study context: The United States, Italy and Spain supplied acute and convalescent COVID-19 samples. Sources were T cells, B-cell-depleted T cells, or PBMCs; the material itself was cDNA or gDNA.

The repertoire was sequenced with immunoSEQ multiplex PCR; TCRdb's copy has only in-frame clones and lacks some. The table records over 200,000 clones, approximately 90% of them present only once. There are 16 residues in the CDR3. Trimming cost V 3 bases and J 3 bases; bases outside gene matches: 7. Germline values: CDR1 SEHNR, CDR2 FQNEAQ (reference sequence). Input material: peripheral blood. The V and J genes are TRBV7-9 and TRBJ1-5; 8 nucleotides line up with TRBD1. The clonotype comes from a man younger than 40 with COVID-19, enrolled during active disease. Here the CDR3 DNA reads TGTGCCAGCAGCTTGACAGGGGAATTTAACAATCAGCCCCAGCATTTT. This translates into CASSLTGEFNNQPQHF.